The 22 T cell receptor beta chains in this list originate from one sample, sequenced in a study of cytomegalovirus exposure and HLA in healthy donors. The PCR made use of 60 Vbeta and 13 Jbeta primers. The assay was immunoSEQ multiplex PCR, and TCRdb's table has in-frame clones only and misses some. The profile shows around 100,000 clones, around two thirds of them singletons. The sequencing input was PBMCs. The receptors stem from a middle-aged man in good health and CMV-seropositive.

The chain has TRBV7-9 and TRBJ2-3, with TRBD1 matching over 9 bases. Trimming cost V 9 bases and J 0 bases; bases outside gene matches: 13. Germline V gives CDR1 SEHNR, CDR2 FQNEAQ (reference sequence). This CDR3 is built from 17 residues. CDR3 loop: CASSLGDREWSTDTQYF. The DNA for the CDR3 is TGTGCCAGTTCACTAGGGGACAGGGAGTGGAGCACAGATACGCAGTATTTT.

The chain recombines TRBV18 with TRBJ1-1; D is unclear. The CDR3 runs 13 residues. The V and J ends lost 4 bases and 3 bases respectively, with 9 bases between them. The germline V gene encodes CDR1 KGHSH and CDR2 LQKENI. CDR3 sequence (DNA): TGTGCCAGCTCACTTGGCGGGGACACTGAAGCTTTCTTT. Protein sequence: CASSLGGDTEAFF. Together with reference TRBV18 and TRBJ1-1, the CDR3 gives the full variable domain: NAGVMQNPRHLVRRRGQEARLRCSPMKGHSHVYWYRQLPEEGLKFMVYLQKENIIDESGMPKERFSAEFPKEGPSILRIQQVVRGDSAAYFCASSLGGDTEAFFGQGTRLTVV.

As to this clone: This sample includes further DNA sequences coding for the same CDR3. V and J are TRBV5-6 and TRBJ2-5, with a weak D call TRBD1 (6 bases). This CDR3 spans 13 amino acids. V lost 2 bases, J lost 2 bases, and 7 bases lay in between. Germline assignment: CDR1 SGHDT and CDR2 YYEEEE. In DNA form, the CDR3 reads TGTGCCAGCAGCTTCCAGGGGCAAGAGACCCAGTACTTC. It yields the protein CASSFQGQETQYF.

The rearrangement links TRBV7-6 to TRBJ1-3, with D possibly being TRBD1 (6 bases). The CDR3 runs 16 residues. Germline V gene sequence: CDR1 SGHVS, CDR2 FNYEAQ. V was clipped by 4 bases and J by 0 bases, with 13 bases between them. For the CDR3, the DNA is TGTGCCAGCAGCTACGGACAGTCCTACTCTGGAAACACCATATATTTT. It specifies CASSYGQSYSGNTIYF.

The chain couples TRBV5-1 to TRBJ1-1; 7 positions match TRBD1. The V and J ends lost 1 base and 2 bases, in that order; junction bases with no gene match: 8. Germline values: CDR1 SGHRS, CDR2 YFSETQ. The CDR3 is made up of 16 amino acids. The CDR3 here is CASSLKSWDSNTEAFF. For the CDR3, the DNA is TGCGCCAGCAGCTTGAAGTCCTGGGACAGCAACACTGAAGCTTTCTTT.

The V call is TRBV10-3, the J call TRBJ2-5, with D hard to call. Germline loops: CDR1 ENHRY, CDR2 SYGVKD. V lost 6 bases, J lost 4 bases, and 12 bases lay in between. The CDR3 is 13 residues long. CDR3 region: CAIRGPLAETQYF. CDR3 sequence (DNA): TGTGCCATCAGGGGCCCCTTGGCAGAGACCCAGTACTTC.

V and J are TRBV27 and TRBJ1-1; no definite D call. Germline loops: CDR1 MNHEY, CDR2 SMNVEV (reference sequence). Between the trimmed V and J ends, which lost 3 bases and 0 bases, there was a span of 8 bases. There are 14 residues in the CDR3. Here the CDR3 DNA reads TGTGCCAGCAGTTTTCGATACATGAACACTGAAGCTTTCTTT. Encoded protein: CASSFRYMNTEAFF.

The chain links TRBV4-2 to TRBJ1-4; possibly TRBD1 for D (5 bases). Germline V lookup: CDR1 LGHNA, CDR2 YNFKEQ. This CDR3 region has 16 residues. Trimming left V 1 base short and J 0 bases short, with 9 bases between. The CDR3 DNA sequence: TGTGCCAGCAGCCAAGGGGGGAGGGCAACTAATGAAAAACTGTTTTTT. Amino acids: CASSQGGRATNEKLFF.

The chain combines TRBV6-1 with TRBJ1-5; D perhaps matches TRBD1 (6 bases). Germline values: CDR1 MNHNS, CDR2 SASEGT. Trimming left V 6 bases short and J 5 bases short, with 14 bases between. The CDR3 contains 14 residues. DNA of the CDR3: TGTGCCAGCAGCGTTACAGGGATTTATCAGCCCCAGCATTTT. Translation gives CASSVTGIYQPQHF.

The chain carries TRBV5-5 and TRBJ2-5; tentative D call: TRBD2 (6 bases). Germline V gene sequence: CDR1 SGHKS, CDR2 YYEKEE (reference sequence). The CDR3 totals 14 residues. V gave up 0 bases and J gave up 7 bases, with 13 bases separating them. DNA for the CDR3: TGTGCCAGCAGCTTGGGAACGGGAGTAGGGACCCAGTACTTC. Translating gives CASSLGTGVGTQYF.

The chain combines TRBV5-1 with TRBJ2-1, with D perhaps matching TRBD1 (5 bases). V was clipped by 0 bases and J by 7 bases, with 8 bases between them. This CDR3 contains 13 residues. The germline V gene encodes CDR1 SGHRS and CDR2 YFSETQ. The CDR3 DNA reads TGCGCCAGCAGCTTGGCAGGGTTGAATGAGCAGTTCTTC. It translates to CASSLAGLNEQFF.

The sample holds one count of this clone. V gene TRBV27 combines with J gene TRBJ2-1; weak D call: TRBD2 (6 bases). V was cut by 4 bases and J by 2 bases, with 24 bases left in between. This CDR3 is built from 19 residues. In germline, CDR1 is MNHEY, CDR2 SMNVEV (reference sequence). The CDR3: CASSSLPGVGPGAYNEQFF. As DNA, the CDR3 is TGTGCCAGCAGTTCTCTCCCGGGGGTAGGCCCGGGGGCCTACAATGAGCAGTTCTTC.

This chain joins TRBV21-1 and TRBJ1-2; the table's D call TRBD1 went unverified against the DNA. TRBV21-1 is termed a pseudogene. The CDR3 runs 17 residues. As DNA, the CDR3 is TGTGCCAGCAGCAAAGGAAGGACAGGGAAGCCTAACTATGGCTACACCTTC. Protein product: CASSKGRTGKPNYGYTF.

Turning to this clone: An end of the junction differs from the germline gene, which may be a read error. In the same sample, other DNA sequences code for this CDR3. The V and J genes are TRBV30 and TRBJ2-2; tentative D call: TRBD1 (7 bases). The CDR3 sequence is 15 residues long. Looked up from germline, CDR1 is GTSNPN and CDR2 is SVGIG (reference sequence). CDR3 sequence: CAWSSGGLNTGELFF. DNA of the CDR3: TGTGCCTGGAGTTCAGGGGGGCTGAACACTGGGGAGCTGTTTTTT.

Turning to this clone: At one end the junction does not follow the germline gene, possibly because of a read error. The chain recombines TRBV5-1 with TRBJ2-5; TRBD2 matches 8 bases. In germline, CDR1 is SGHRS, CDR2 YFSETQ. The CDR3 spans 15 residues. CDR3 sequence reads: CASSLEGSGTETQYF. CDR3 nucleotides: TGTGCCAGCAGCTTGGAAGGTAGCGGGACCGAGACCCAGTACTTC.

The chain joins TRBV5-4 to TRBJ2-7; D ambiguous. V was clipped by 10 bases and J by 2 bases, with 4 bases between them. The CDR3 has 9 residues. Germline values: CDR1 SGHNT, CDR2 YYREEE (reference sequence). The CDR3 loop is CAGPYEQYF. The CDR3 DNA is TGTGCCGGCCCCTACGAGCAGTACTTC.

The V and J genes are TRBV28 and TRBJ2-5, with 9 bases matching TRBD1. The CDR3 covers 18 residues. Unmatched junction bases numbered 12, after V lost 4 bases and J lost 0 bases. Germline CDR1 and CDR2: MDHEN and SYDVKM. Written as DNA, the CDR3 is TGTGCCAGCAGTTCTCTACCCTACAGGGGGCTATACCAAGAGACCCAGTACTTC. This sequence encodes CASSSLPYRGLYQETQYF.

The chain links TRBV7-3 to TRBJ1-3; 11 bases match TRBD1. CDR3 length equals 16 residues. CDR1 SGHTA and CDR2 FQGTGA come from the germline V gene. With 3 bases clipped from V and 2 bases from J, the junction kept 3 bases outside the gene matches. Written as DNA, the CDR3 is TGTGCCAGCAGCTTGGGACAGGGGGGGACTGGAAACACCATATATTTT. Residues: CASSLGQGGTGNTIYF.

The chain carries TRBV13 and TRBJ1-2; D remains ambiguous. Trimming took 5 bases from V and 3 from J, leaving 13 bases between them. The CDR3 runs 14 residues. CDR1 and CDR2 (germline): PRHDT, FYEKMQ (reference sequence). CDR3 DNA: TGTGCCAGCAGCCGAGCCGGGGAGGACTATGGCTACACCTTC. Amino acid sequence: CASSRAGEDYGYTF.

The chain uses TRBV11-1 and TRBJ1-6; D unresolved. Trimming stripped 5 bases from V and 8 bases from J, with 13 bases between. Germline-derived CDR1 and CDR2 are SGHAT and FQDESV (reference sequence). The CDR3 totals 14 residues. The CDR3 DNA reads TGTGCCAGCAGCCTTACACGGGAATATTCACCCCTCCACTTT. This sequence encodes CASSLTREYSPLHF.

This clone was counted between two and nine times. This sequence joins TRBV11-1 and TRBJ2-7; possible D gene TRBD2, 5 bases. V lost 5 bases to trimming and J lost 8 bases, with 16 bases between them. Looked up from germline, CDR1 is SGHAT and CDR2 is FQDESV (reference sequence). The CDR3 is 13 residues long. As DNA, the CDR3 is TGTGCCAGCAGCCCGGGATTTTCGGGAAAGCAGTACTTC. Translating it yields CASSPGFSGKQYF.

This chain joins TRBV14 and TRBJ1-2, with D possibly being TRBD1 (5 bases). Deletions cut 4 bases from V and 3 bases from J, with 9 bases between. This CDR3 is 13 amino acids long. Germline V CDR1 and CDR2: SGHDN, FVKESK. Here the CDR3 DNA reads TGTGCCAGCAGCCCAGCCAGGGACTATGGCTACACCTTC. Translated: CASSPARDYGYTF.